These 25 T cell receptor beta chains originate from one sample sequenced in a study of blood T cell repertoires in COVID-19. Using immunoSEQ multiplex PCR, the repertoire was profiled, and TCRdb retains in-frame clones only, with some absent. Of 250,000 to 300,000 clones listed, roughly 86% were seen once; the top ten hold around 0.9%. Sequenced: PBMCs or T cells enriched from blood (not recorded which). The receptors stem from a woman between 25 and 40 years old who had recovered from COVID-19.

The gene calls are TRBV25-1 and TRBJ2-7, with 12 bases lining up with TRBD2. This CDR3 comprises 16 residues. Per germline, CDR1 MGHDK and CDR2 SYGVNS. Trimming cost V 0 bases and J 5 bases; bases outside gene matches: 5. This CDR3 is CASSEYKGLAGHEQYF. The CDR3 nucleotides are TGTGCCAGCAGTGAATATAAGGGACTAGCGGGTCACGAGCAGTACTTC.

This clone has just one count. The chain uses TRBV19 and TRBJ1-2, with D perhaps TRBD1 (5 bases). The length of the CDR3 is 15 residues. Deletions cut 0 bases from V and 2 bases from J, with 10 bases between. The V gene's germline CDR1 is LNHDA and CDR2 SQIVND (reference sequence). CDR3 residues: CASSIESGPNYGYTF. CDR3 DNA sequence: TGTGCCAGTAGTATAGAGTCAGGGCCCAACTATGGCTACACCTTC.

The chain has TRBV29-1 and TRBJ1-1; D unresolved. V was shortened by 7 bases and J by 1 base, with 13 bases between the two germline ends. The CDR3 totals 13 residues. The germline V gene encodes CDR1 SQVTM and CDR2 ANQGSEA. CDR3 protein: CSGRGPSNTEAFF. CDR3 nucleotides: TGCAGCGGTCGCGGGCCCTCGAACACTGAAGCTTTCTTT.

The chain joins TRBV28 to TRBJ2-5, with a weak D call TRBD2 (6 bases). Germline lookup yields CDR1 MDHEN and CDR2 SYDVKM. V dropped 6 bases and J dropped 2 bases, with 13 bases sitting between them. The CDR3 is 14 amino acids. The CDR3 region has the DNA TGTGCCAGCAGGCCGGCGGGGTTTCAAGAGACCCAGTACTTC. Protein: CASRPAGFQETQYF.

This clone was counted a few times. The chain is built from TRBV5-1 and TRBJ1-1; D gene unclear. The CDR3 covers 13 residues. Germline CDR1 SGHRS, CDR2 YFSETQ. V gave up 0 bases and J gave up 1 base, with 4 bases separating them. The CDR3, as DNA: TGCGCCAGCAGCTTGGGAGCGAACACTGAAGCTTTCTTT. Translation: CASSLGANTEAFF.

V is TRBV7-9 and J is TRBJ1-2; D remains ambiguous. Germline V gives CDR1 SEHNR, CDR2 FQNEAQ (reference sequence). The CDR3 loop spans 13 amino acids. Trimming shortened V by 5 bases and J by 4 bases, and 11 bases separated the two germline ends. The CDR3 DNA is TGTGCCAGCAGCACGGGTAACGGCTATGGCTACACCTTC. Translating it yields CASSTGNGYGYTF. The full variable domain, rest sourced from reference TRBV7-9 and TRBJ1-2, is DTGVSQNPRHKITKRGQNVTFRCDPISEHNRLYWYRQTLGQGPEFLTYFQNEAQLEKSRLLSDRFSAERPKGSFSTLEIQRTEQGDSAMYLCASSTGNGYGYTFGSGTRLTVV.

The chain employs TRBV21-1 and TRBJ2-7; the D call in the table, TRBD1, was not verified against the DNA. TRBV21-1 is reported as a pseudogene. The CDR3 is 15 amino acids. The CDR3 coding sequence is TGTGCCAGCAGCAAAGCGAAGGGACACTCCTACGAGCAGTACTTC. Protein: CASSKAKGHSYEQYF.

The chain joins TRBV6-6 to TRBJ2-2; D possibly corresponds to TRBD2 (6 bases). Trimming shortened V by 2 bases and J by 4 bases, and 14 bases separated the two germline ends. Germline V gene lookup returns CDR1 MNHNY and CDR2 SVGAGI (reference sequence). This CDR3 is built from 16 residues. The CDR3: CASSYGAGRGTGELFF. The CDR3, as DNA: TGTGCCAGCAGTTACGGGGCGGGAAGGGGCACCGGGGAGCTGTTTTTT.

V gene TRBV4-1 combines with J gene TRBJ2-2; TRBD1 might be the D (6 bases). Germline lookup yields CDR1 MGHRA and CDR2 YSYEKL. Trimming took off 3 bases at V and 1 base at J, with 9 bases between the two ends. The CDR3 contains 15 residues. The CDR3 spells CASSHTGLNTGELFF. The CDR3 coding sequence is TGCGCCAGCAGCCATACAGGGCTGAACACCGGGGAGCTGTTTTTT.

V usage is TRBV6-2 or TRBV6-3 and J usage is TRBJ2-7; TRBD2 is a possible D gene (6 bases). V was pared by 1 base and J by 2 bases, with 9 bases between. The CDR3 sequence is 14 residues long. The V gene's germline CDR1 is MNHEY and CDR2 SVGEGT. In nucleotides, the CDR3 is TGTGCCAGCAGTTACTTGGAGGGTACCTACGAGCAGTACTTC. This translates into CASSYLEGTYEQYF.

The V gene is TRBV5-1, the J gene TRBJ1-1; D may be TRBD1 (6 bases). Per germline, CDR1 SGHRS and CDR2 YFSETQ. The CDR3 runs to 16 residues. With 0 bases removed from V and 4 bases from J, the gap between germline ends came to 16 bases. The CDR3 coding sequence is TGCGCCAGCAGCTTGGCCGGTGGGGGCGGTGGCACTGAAGCTTTCTTT. Its translation is CASSLAGGGGGTEAFF.

In this sample, this clone turned up a few times. The rearrangement uses TRBV6-5 and TRBJ1-2; no reliable D call. The CDR3 is 14 residues long. Trimming took off 2 bases at V and 8 bases at J, with 15 bases between the two ends. CDR1 and CDR2 from the germline V gene are MNHEY and SVGAGI. CDR3 coding DNA: TGTGCCAGCAGTTACCGTGGGAGGCCGGACGGCTACACCTTC. This translates into CASSYRGRPDGYTF.

The chain recombines TRBV5-4 with TRBJ2-3, with 10 bases lining up with TRBD2. The CDR3 is 17 residues long. Germline V gene lookup returns CDR1 SGHNT and CDR2 YYREEE (reference sequence). V shed 4 bases and J 2 bases; nucleotides not matched to a gene: 10. This chain's CDR3 is CASSPGSSGSLTDTQYF. CDR3 DNA: TGTGCCAGCAGCCCCGGATCTAGCGGGAGTCTCACAGATACGCAGTATTTT.

For the CDR3, the DNA is TGTGCCAGTAGTAGGACAGGGTCGGGCGGATTTCATCAGCCCCAGCATTTT. Translation: CASSRTGSGGFHQPQHF. This chain joins TRBV19 and TRBJ1-5; TRBD1 aligns across 8 bases. Germline CDR1 is LNHDA and CDR2 is SQIVND (reference sequence). The trim removed 4 bases at V and 5 bases at J, leaving 13 bases unmatched. This CDR3 region has 17 residues.

CDR3 residues: CASSTTGDGNTIYF. In DNA, the CDR3 is TGTGCCAGCAGCACTACAGGGGACGGAAACACCATATATTTT. The chain joins TRBV28 to TRBJ1-3, with 7 positions matching TRBD1. In germline, CDR1 is MDHEN, CDR2 SYDVKM. The CDR3 runs to 14 residues. V lost 6 bases and J lost 4; bases outside the gene matches: 6.

The chain carries TRBV5-6 and TRBJ2-3, with 12 bases matching TRBD2. Germline CDR1 and CDR2: SGHDT and YYEEEE. V lost 4 bases, J lost 6 bases, and 6 bases stayed unmatched. The CDR3 extends over 15 amino acids. The CDR3 region is CASSLAGGPSDTQYF. The CDR3 nucleotides read TGTGCCAGCAGCCTAGCGGGGGGGCCGTCGGATACGCAGTATTTT.

The V and J genes are TRBV7-3 and TRBJ1-1; D unclear. CDR1 is SGHTA, CDR2 FQGTGA, per germline. This CDR3 spans 14 amino acids. V was shortened by 6 bases and J by 4 bases, with 15 bases between the two germline ends. The CDR3 loop is CASRVRGLSTEAFF. The CDR3 coding sequence is TGTGCCAGCAGGGTGCGAGGGTTGAGCACTGAAGCTTTCTTT.

V usage is TRBV10-3 and J usage is TRBJ2-2; TRBD1 is a possible D gene (6 bases). Germline V lookup: CDR1 ENHRY, CDR2 SYGVKD. The CDR3 sequence is 14 residues long. Trimming stripped 4 bases from V and 8 bases from J, with 14 bases between. The CDR3 loop reads CAISAGHPRGELFF. CDR3 DNA sequence: TGTGCCATCAGTGCGGGACACCCGAGGGGGGAGCTGTTTTTT.

The V and J genes are TRBV28 and TRBJ1-4; D remains ambiguous. Trimming pared 5 bases from V and 7 bases from J, leaving 14 bases between. The CDR3 is made up of 14 amino acids. Germline V gene lookup returns CDR1 MDHEN and CDR2 SYDVKM. The CDR3 is CASSILVDGEKLFF. CDR3 sequence (DNA): TGTGCCAGCAGTATATTGGTAGATGGTGAAAAACTGTTTTTT.

V gene TRBV29-1 combines with J gene TRBJ2-1; perhaps TRBD2 as D (8 bases). Trimming removed 1 base at V and 3 bases at J, with 19 bases between. Germline CDR1 reads SQVTM; CDR2 reads ANQGSEA. CDR3 length: 17 amino acids. The CDR3 loop is CSVEGGSGAGGYNEQFF. In DNA, the CDR3 is TGCAGCGTTGAAGGGGGTAGCGGGGCAGGGGGCTACAATGAGCAGTTCTTC.

J is TRBJ1-5 and V is TRBV28; 10 nucleotides agree with TRBD1. Germline V lookup: CDR1 MDHEN, CDR2 SYDVKM. Trimming at V came to 7 bases and at J to 6 bases, leaving 6 bases not matched to a gene. The CDR3 is 14 amino acids. The CDR3 sequence is CASNRQGARQPQHF. The CDR3, as DNA: TGTGCCAGCAACCGACAGGGGGCTCGTCAGCCCCAGCATTTT.

The chain links TRBV4-1 to TRBJ2-7; 8 bases are shared with TRBD2. Trimming took 3 bases from V and 2 from J; bases not matched to a gene: 3. The CDR3 has 14 amino acids. The germline V gene has CDR1 MGHRA and CDR2 YSYEKL. The CDR3, as DNA: TGCGCCAGCAGCCAGACGCGGGGGGCCTACGAGCAGTACTTC. This codes for CASSQTRGAYEQYF.

The J gene is TRBJ2-2, the V gene TRBV19, with D tentatively TRBD2 (5 bases). The germline V gene has CDR1 LNHDA and CDR2 SQIVND (reference sequence). V was cut by 5 bases and J by 3 bases, with 13 bases left in between. This CDR3 has 15 residues. This chain's CDR3 is CASSPSGRYTGELFF. The CDR3 DNA reads as TGTGCCAGTAGTCCGAGCGGCAGGTACACCGGGGAGCTGTTTTTT.

In its sample, this clone was seen once. This chain connects TRBV28 to TRBJ1-2; 9 nucleotides match TRBD1. There are 15 residues in the CDR3. The V and J ends lost 4 bases and 8 bases, in that order; junction bases with no gene match: 11. Germline assignment: CDR1 MDHEN and CDR2 SYDVKM. For the CDR3, the DNA is TGTGCCAGCAGTTCCACCGGACAGGGGAGAGGCGGCTACACCTTC. Amino acid sequence: CASSSTGQGRGGYTF.

This chain uses TRBV11-1 with TRBJ2-2; D might be TRBD1 (5 bases). Germline assignment: CDR1 SGHAT and CDR2 FQDESV (reference sequence). Between the trimmed V and J ends, which lost 5 bases and 4 bases, there was a span of 17 bases. The CDR3 loop spans 16 amino acids. The CDR3 protein is CASSRTSQKGTGELFF. The CDR3 coding sequence is TGTGCCAGCAGCCGGACAAGCCAAAAGGGCACCGGGGAGCTGTTTTTT. The complete variable domain, with remaining parts taken from reference TRBV11-1 and TRBJ2-2, reads EAEVAQSPRYKITEKSQAVAFWCDPISGHATLYWYRQILGQGPELLVQFQDESVVDDSQLPKDRFSAERLKGVDSTLKIQPAELGDSAMYLCASSRTSQKGTGELFFGEGSRLTVL.